This TCR beta chain comes out of a study of blood T cell repertoires in COVID-19. Whole-study context: COVID-19 samples collected from the United States, Italy and Spain covered acute and convalescent phases.

In the authors' methods: Counts of nucleated cells, estimated from reference gene primer amplification, were obtained. The assay was immunoSEQ multiplex PCR, and TCRdb's table has in-frame clones only and misses some. V, J and clone size were drawn from that table, and D and trimming were deduced from the DNA. Of 150,000 to 200,000 clones listed, about 90% are singletons. This CDR3 region has 17 residues. With V trimmed by 5 bases and J by 6 bases, 16 bases remained unmatched. Germline V gives CDR1 SGHTA, CDR2 FQGNSA. The chain is built from TRBV7-2 and TRBJ1-2, with TRBD1 identical over 9 bases. Sequenced sample: peripheral blood. This TCR was recovered from a man aged 35-49 years with active or convalescent COVID-19. The CDR3 DNA reads as TGTGCCAGCAGCCCCGGGTATCCTAAACAGGGGGCCGATGGCTACACCTTC. Translation gives CASSPGYPKQGADGYTF.